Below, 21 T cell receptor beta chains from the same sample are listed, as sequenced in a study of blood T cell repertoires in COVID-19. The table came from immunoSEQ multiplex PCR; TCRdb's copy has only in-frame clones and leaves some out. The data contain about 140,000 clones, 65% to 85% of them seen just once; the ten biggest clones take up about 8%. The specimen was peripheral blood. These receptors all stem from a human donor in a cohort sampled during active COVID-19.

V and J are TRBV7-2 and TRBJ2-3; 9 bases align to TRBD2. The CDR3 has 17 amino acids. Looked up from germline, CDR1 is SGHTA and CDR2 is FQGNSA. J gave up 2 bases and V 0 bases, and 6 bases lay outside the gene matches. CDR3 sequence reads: CASSLASGGGVTDTQYF. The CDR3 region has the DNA TGTGCCAGCAGCTTAGCGTCTGGCGGGGGGGTCACAGATACGCAGTATTTT.

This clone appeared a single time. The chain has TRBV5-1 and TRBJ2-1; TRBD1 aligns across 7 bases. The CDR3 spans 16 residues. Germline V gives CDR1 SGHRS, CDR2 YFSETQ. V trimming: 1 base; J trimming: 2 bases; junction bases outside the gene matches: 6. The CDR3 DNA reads TGCGCCAGCAGCTTGATCGCAGGGGGAACCTACAATGAGCAGTTCTTC. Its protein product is CASSLIAGGTYNEQFF.

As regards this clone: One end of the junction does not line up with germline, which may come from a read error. CDR3 DNA: TGTGCTAGCAGCCTTGTATCAGGGTTCGGGGAGCTGTTTTTT. Translating it yields CASSLVSGFGELFF. The chain is built from TRBV7-7 and TRBJ2-2; tentatively, D is TRBD1 (5 bases). The CDR3 covers 14 residues. Per germline, CDR1 SSHAT and CDR2 FNYEAQ (reference sequence).

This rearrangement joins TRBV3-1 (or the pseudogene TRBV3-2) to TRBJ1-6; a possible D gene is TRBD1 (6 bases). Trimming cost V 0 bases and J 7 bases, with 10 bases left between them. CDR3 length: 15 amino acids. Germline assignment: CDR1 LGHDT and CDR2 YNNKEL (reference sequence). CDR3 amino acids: CASSQEARGNSPLHF. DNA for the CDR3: TGTGCCAGCAGCCAAGAGGCCAGGGGAAATTCACCCCTCCACTTT.

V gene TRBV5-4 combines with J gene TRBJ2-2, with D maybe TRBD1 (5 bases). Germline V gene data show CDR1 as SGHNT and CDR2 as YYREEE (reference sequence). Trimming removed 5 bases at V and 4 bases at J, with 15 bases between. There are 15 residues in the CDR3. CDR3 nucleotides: TGTGCCAGCAGGAAGACCAGGGAAGGCACCGGGGAGCTGTTTTTT. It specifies CASRKTREGTGELFF.

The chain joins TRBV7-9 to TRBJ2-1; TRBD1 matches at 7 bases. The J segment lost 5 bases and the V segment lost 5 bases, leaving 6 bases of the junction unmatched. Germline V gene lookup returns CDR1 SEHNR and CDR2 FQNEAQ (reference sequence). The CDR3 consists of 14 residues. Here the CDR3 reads CASSHSGTDNEQFF. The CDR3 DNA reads TGTGCCAGCAGCCATTCCGGGACAGACAATGAGCAGTTCTTC.

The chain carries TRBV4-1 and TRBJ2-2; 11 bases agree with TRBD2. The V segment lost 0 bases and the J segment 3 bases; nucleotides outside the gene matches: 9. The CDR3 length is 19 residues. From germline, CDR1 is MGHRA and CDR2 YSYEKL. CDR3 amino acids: CASSQDQSLAGGYTGELFF. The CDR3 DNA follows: TGCGCCAGCAGCCAAGATCAATCGCTAGCGGGGGGATACACCGGGGAGCTGTTTTTT.

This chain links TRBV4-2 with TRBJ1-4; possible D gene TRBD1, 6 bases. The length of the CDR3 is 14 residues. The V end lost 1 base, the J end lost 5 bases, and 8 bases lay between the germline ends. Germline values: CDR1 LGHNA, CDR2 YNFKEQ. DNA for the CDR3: TGTGCCAGCAGCCAAGGCAGGGGAAATGAAAAACTGTTTTTT. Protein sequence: CASSQGRGNEKLFF.

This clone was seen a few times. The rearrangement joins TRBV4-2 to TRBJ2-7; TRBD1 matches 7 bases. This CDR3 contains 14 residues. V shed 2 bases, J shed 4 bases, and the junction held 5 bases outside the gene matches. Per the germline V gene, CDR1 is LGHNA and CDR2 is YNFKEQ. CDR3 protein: CASSQPGTAYEQYF. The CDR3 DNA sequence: TGTGCCAGCAGCCAACCCGGGACAGCTTACGAGCAGTACTTC.

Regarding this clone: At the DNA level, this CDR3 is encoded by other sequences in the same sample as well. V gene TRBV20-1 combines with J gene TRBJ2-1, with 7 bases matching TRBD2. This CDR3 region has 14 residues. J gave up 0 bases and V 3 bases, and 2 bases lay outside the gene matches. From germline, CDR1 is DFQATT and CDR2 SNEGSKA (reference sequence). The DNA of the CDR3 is TGCAGTGCTAGTGGGAGGGGCTCCTACAATGAGCAGTTCTTC. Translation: CSASGRGSYNEQFF.

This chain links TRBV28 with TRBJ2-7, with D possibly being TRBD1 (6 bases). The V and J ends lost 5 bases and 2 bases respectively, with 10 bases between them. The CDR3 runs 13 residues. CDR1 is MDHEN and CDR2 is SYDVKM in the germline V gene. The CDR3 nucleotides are TGTGCCAGCAGTGCAGGGGTAACCTACGAGCAGTACTTC. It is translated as CASSAGVTYEQYF.

The CDR3 coding sequence is TGCGCCAGCAGCCTCGAGGACAGGGGAGGGGGCTACACCTTC. This gives the protein CASSLEDRGGGYTF. J is TRBJ1-2 and V is TRBV5-1; 9 nucleotides match TRBD1. V lost 4 bases and J lost 8; bases outside the gene matches: 9. CDR3 length equals 14 residues. Germline CDR1 SGHRS, CDR2 YFSETQ.

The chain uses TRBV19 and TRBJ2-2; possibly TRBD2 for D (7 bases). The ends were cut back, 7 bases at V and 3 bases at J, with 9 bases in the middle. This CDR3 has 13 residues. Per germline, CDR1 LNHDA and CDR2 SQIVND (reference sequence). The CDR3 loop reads CASTGGDTGELFF. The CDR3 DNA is TGTGCCAGTACGGGGGGCGACACCGGGGAGCTGTTTTTT.

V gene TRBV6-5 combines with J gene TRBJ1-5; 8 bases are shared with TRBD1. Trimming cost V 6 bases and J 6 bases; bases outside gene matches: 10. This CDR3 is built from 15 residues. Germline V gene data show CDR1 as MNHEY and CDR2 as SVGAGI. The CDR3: CASRGGQGAAQPQHF. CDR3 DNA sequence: TGTGCCAGCAGGGGGGGGCAGGGGGCCGCTCAGCCCCAGCATTTT.

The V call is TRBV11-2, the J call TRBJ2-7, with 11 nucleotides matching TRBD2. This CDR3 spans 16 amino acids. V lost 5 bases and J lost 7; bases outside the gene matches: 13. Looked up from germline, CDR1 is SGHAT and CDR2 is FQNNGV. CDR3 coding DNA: TGTGCCAGCAGCAGGGCTAGCGGGGGGCCTCCCTTTGAGCAGTACTTC. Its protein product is CASSRASGGPPFEQYF. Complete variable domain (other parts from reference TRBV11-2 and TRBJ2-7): EAGVAQSPRYKIIEKRQSVAFWCNPISGHATLYWYQQILGQGPKLLIQFQNNGVVDDSQLPKDRFSAERLKGVDSTLKIQPAKLEDSAVYLCASSRASGGPPFEQYFGPGTRLTVT.

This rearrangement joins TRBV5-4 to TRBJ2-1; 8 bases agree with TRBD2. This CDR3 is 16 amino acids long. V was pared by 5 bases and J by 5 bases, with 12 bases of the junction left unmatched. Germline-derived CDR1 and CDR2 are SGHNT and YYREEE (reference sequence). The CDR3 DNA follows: TGTGCCAGCAGTCGTATAAAACGGGGGGGCAACAATGAGCAGTTCTTC. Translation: CASSRIKRGGNNEQFF. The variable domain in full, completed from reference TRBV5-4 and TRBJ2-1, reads ETGVTQSPTHLIKTRGQQVTLRCSSQSGHNTVSWYQQALGQGPQFIFQYYREEENGRGNFPPRFSGLQFPNYSSELNVNALELDDSALYLCASSRIKRGGNNEQFFGPGTRLTVL.

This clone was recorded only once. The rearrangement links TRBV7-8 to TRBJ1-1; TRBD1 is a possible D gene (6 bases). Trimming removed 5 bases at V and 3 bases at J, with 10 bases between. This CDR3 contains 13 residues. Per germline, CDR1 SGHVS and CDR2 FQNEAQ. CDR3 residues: CASSRGRHTEAFF. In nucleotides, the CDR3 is TGTGCCAGCAGCCGGGGGCGGCACACTGAAGCTTTCTTT. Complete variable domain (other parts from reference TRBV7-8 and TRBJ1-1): GAGVSQSPRYKVAKRGQDVALRCDPISGHVSLFWYQQALGQGPEFLTYFQNEAQLDKSGLPSDRFFAERPEGSVSTLKIQRTQQEDSAVYLCASSRGRHTEAFFGQGTRLTVV.

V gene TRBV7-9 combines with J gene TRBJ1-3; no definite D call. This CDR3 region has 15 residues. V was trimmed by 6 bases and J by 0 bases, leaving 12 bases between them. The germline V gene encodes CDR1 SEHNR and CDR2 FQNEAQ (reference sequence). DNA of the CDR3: TGTGCCAGCAGGCTTCAGAGGGACTCTGGAAACACCATATATTTT. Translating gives CASRLQRDSGNTIYF.

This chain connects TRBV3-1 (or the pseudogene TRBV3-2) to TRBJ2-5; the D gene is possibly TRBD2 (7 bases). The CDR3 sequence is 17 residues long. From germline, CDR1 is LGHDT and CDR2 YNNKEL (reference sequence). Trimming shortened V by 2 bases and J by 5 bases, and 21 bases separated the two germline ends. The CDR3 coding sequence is TGTGCCAGCAGCCAAAACCCAAAGGGGGGGGGCTATGAGACCCAGTACTTC. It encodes CASSQNPKGGGYETQYF.

The CDR3 loop is CASSEQGNGYTF. The CDR3 nucleotides read TGTGCCAGCAGTGAGCAGGGGAATGGCTACACCTTC. This sequence joins TRBV2 and TRBJ1-2; D might be TRBD1 (6 bases). Trimming cost V 3 bases and J 6 bases, with 8 bases left between them. The CDR3 has 12 residues. The germline gives CDR1 SNHLY, CDR2 FYNNEI.

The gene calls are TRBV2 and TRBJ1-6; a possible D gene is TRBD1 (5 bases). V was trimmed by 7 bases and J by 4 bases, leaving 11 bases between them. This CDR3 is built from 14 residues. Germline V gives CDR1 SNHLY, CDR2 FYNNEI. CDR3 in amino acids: CASTSRQYNSPLHF. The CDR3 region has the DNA TGTGCCAGCACCTCCCGACAGTATAATTCACCCCTCCACTTT.